The clone carrying this T cell receptor (beta chain) occurred once. Its target is unknown. This sample is part of a study of shared clonotypes between healthy human individuals. Study outcomes and limitations: Donor scarcity curtailed the genetic and exposure-history diversity represented herein.

This was a deep-level run. TCRdb's copy holds only in-frame clones and misses some; the assay was immunoSEQ multiplex PCR. The repertoire holds about 820,000 clones, 92% seen once, with 24% in the top ten. It was CD45RO-negative cells, positively selected for CCR7, that made up naive CD8 cells, with terminally differentiated effector memory CD45RA+ cells excluded. The sequenced sample consisted of naive CD8+ T cells sorted from blood. The TCR was taken from a man aged 30 to 39 in good health.

For the CDR3, the DNA is TGCGCCAGCAGCCCGAGTAGAGGGAATGATAACTATGGCTACACCTTC. As protein: CASSPSRGNDNYGYTF. The J gene is TRBJ1-2, the V gene TRBV10-2, with no clear D. Germline-derived CDR1 and CDR2 are WSHSY and SAAADI. Trimming left V 6 bases short and J 1 base short, with 18 bases between. The CDR3 spans 16 residues.